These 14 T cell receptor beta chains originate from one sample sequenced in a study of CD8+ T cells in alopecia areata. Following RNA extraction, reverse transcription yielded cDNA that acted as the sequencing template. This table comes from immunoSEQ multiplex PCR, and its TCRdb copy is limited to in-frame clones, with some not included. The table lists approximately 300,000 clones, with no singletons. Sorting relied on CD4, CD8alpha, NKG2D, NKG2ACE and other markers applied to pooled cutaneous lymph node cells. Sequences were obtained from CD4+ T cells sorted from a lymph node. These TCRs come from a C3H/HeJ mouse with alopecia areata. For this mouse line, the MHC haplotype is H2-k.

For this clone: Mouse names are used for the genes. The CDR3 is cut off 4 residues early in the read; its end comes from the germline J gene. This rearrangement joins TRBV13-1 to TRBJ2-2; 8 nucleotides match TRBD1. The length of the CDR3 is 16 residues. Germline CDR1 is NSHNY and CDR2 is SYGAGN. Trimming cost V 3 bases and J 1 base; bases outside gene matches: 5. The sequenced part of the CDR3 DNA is TGTGCCAGCAGTGGGCGGACAGGGATAAACACCGGG. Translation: CASSGRTGINTG. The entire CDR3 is CASSGRTGINTGQLYF.

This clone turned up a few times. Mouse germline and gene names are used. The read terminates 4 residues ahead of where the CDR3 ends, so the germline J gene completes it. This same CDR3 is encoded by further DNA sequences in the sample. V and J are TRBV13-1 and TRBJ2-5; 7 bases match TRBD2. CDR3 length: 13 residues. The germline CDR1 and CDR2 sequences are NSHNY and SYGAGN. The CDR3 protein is CASSAGTEDTQYF. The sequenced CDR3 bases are TGTGCCAGCAGCGCCGGGACTGAGGAC.

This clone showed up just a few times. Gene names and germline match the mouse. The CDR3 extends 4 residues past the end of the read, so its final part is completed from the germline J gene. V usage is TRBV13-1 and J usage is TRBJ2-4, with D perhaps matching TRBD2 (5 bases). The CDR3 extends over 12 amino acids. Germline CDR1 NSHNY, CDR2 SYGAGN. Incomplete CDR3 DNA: TGTGCCAGCAGTGGGACTTTTAAC. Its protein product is CASSGTFN. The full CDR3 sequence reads CASSGTFNTLYF.

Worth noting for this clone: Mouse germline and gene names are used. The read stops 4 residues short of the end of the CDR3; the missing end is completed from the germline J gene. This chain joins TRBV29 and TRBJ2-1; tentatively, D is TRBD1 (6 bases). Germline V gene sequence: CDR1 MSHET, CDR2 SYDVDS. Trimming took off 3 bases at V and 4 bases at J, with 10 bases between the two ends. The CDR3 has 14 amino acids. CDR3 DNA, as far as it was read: TGTGCTAGCAGTTTCGACAGGCCATATGCT. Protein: CASSFDRPYA. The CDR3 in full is CASSFDRPYAEQFF.

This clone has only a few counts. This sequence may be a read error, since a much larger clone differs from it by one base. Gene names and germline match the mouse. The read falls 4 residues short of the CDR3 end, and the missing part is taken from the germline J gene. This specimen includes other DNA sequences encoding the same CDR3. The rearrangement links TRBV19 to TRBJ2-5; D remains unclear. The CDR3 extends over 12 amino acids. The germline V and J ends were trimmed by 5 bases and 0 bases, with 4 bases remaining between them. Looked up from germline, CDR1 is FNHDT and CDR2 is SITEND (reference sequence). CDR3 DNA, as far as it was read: TGTGCCAGCAGACTTAACCAAGAC. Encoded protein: CASRLNQD. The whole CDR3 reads CASRLNQDTQYF. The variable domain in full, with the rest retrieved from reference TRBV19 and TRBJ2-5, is GGIITQTPKFLIGQEGQKLTLKCQQNFNHDTMYWYRQDSGKGLRLIYYSITENDLQKGDLSEGYDASREKKSSFSLTVTSAQKNEMAVFLCASRLNQDTQYFGPGTRLLVL.

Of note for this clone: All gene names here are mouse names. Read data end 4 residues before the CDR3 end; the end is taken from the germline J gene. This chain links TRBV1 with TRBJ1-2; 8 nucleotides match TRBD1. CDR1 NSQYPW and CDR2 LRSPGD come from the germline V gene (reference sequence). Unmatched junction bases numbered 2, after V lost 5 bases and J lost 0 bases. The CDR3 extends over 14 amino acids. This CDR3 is CTCSPTGANSDYTF. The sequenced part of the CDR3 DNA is TGCACCTGCAGTCCGACAGGGGCAAACTCC.

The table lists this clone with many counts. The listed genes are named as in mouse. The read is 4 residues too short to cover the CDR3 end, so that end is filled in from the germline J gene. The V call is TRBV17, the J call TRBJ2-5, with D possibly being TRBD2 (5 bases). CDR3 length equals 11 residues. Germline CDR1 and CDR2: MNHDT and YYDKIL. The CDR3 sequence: CASWGGDTQYF. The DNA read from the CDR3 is TGTGCTAGTTGGGGAGGGGAC.

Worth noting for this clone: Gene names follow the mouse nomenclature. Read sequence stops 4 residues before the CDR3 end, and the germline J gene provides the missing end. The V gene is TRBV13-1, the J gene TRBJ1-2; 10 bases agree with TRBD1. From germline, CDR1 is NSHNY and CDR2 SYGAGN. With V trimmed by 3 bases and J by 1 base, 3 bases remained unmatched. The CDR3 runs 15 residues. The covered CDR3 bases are TGTGCCAGCAGTGGCGGGACAGGGGTAAACTCC. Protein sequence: CASSGGTGVNS. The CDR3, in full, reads CASSGGTGVNSDYTF.

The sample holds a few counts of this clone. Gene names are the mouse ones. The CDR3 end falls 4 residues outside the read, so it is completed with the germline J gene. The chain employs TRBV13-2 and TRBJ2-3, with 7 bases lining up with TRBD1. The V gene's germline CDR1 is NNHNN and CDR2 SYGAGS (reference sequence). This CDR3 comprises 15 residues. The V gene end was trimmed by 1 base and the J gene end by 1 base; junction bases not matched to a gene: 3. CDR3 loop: CASGDLGTGAETLYF. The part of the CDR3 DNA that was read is TGTGCCAGCGGTGATCTCGGGACAGGTGCAGAA.

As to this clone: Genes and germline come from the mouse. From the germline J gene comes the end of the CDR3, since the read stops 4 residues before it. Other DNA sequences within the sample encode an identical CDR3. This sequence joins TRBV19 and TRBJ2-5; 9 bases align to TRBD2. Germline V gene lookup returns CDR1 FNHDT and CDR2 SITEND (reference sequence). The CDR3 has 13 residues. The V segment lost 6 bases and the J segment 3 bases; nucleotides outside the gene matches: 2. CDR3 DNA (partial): TGTGCCAGCACCGACTGGGGGCAAGAC. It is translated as CASTDWGQD. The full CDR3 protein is CASTDWGQDTQYF.

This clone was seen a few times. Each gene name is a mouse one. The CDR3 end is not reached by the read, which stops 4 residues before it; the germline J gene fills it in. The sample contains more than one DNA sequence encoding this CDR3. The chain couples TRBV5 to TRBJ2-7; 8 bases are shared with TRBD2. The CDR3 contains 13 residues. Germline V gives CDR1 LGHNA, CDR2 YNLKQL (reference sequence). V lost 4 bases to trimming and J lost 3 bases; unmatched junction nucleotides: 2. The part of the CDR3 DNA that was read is TGTGCCAGCAGCCCGACTGGGGACTAT. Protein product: CASSPTGDY. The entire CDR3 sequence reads CASSPTGDYEQYF.

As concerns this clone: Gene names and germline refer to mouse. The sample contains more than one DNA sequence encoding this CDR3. The DNA read from the CDR3 is TGTGCCAGCAGTATTGGGGGGACCTATAATTCGCCC. This codes for CASSIGGTYNSP. The whole CDR3 protein is CASSIGGTYNSPLYF. The chain combines TRBV19 with TRBJ1-6; D is perhaps TRBD1 (5 bases). Read sequence stops 3 residues before the CDR3 end, and the germline J gene provides the missing end. TRBJ1-6 is sorted into the ORF group, with uncertain function. Trimming took 2 bases from V and 2 from J, leaving 8 bases between them. The germline V gene has CDR1 FNHDT and CDR2 SITEND (reference sequence). The CDR3 is 15 residues long.

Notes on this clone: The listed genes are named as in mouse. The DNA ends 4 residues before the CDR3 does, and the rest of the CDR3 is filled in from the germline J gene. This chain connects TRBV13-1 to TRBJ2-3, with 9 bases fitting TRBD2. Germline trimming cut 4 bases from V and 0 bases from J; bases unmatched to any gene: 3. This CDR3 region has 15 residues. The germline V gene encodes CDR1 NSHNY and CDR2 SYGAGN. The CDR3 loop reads CASSRTGASAETLYF. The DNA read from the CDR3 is TGTGCCAGCAGTCGGACTGGGGCTAGTGCAGAA.

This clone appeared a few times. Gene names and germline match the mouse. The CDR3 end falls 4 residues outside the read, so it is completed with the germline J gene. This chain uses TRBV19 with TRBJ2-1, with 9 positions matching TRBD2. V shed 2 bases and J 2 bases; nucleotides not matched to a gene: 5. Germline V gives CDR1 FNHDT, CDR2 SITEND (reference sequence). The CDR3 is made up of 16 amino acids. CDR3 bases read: TGTGCCAGCAGTATCCCCGGACTGGGGCACTATGCT. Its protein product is CASSIPGLGHYA. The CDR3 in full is CASSIPGLGHYAEQFF.